These 9 T cell receptor beta chains originate from one sample sequenced in a study of Ad26.COV2.S vaccination and SARS-CoV-2 variants. Treatment defined: approximately 18 received Ad26.COV2.S at low or high dose, single or two shots; 5 received placebo; per-sample allocation not given. Sampling was performed 63 days after the first vaccine or placebo injection. Clones were sequenced by immunoSEQ multiplex PCR, and TCRdb holds only the in-frame ones, with some missing. This sample has some 390,000 clones, with 80% to 90% found just once. This specimen consisted of peripheral blood, obtained in a trial of Ad26.COV2.S vaccine versus placebo. Every receptor here comes from a person aged 18-65 years who received the Ad26.COV2.S COVID-19 vaccine or a placebo.

J is TRBJ1-2 and V is TRBV29-1, with a tentative D call TRBD1 (5 bases). Trimming removed 4 bases from V and 4 bases from J, with 19 bases in between. Germline V CDR1 and CDR2: SQVTM, ANQGSEA. The CDR3 is 15 amino acids. The CDR3: CSVAERGPRGYGYTF. The CDR3 region has the DNA TGCAGCGTTGCAGAGCGGGGACCGCGGGGCTATGGCTACACCTTC.

The V gene is TRBV20-1, the J gene TRBJ2-3; D is undetermined. V was shortened by 0 bases and J by 7 bases, with 5 bases between the two germline ends. The CDR3 is made up of 11 amino acids. Germline lookup yields CDR1 DFQATT and CDR2 SNEGSKA (reference sequence). CDR3 nucleotides: TGCAGTGCTAGAGATCAACATACGCAGTATTTT. This sequence encodes CSARDQHTQYF.

The genes are TRBV7-6 and TRBJ2-1; maybe TRBD1 (6 bases). The CDR3 is made up of 15 amino acids. CDR1 is SGHVS, CDR2 FNYEAQ, per germline. The V gene lost 4 bases and the J gene lost 0 bases, with 10 bases spanning the gap. CDR3 nucleotide sequence: TGTGCCAGCAGCTCTGGGGGCAGCTCCTACAATGAGCAGTTCTTC. It is translated as CASSSGGSSYNEQFF.

This chain joins TRBV19 and TRBJ1-1, with a tentative D call TRBD1 (5 bases). V was pared by 6 bases and J by 1 base, with 18 bases between. The CDR3 covers 16 residues. Per the germline V gene, CDR1 is LNHDA and CDR2 is SQIVND (reference sequence). The CDR3 spells CASSIPQGGANTEAFF. CDR3 bases: TGTGCCAGTAGCATACCTCAGGGCGGGGCGAACACTGAAGCTTTCTTT.

The sample holds one count of this clone. The genes are TRBV27 and TRBJ1-6; D remains unclear. This CDR3 comprises 14 residues. CDR1 MNHEY and CDR2 SMNVEV come from the germline V gene (reference sequence). V lost 3 bases and J lost 5, with 8 bases in between. The CDR3 spells CASSFQSDNSPLHF. CDR3 coding DNA: TGTGCCAGCAGTTTCCAGAGTGATAATTCACCCCTCCACTTT.

The chain has TRBV5-1 and TRBJ1-3, with D perhaps TRBD1 (6 bases). Looked up from germline, CDR1 is SGHRS and CDR2 is YFSETQ. V dropped 4 bases and J dropped 2 bases, with 16 bases sitting between them. The CDR3 loop spans 16 amino acids. CDR3 loop: CASSPSRGDTGNTIYF. CDR3 coding DNA: TGCGCCAGCAGCCCCTCACGGGGGGACACTGGAAACACCATATATTTT.

The sample holds a few counts of this clone. This chain connects TRBV3-1 (or the pseudogene TRBV3-2) to TRBJ2-1, with D uncertain. The germline gives CDR1 LGHDT, CDR2 YNNKEL (reference sequence). The germline V and J ends were trimmed by 4 bases and 6 bases, with 19 bases remaining between them. This CDR3 comprises 16 residues. CDR3 DNA sequence: TGTGCCAGCAGCCTTCCACCCCCCCCCTCCAGCAATGAGCAGTTCTTC. This sequence encodes CASSLPPPPSSNEQFF.

This chain joins TRBV6-4 and TRBJ2-1, with 14 bases identical to TRBD2. The length of the CDR3 is 15 residues. V dropped 6 bases and J dropped 10; count of bases not matched to a gene: 8. Germline CDR1 MRHNA, CDR2 SNTAGT. The CDR3 reads CASSPGTSGGREQFF. CDR3 nucleotides: TGTGCCAGCAGCCCCGGGACTAGCGGGGGTCGGGAGCAGTTCTTC.

This chain connects TRBV29-1 to TRBJ1-1; D is ambiguous. V was shortened by 8 bases and J by 0 bases, with 13 bases between the two germline ends. The CDR3 consists of 13 residues. Germline CDR1 SQVTM, CDR2 ANQGSEA. CDR3 nucleotides: TGCAGCACCGGGGAACCCATGAACACTGAAGCTTTCTTT. The encoded protein is CSTGEPMNTEAFF.